This T cell receptor beta chain is from a study of blood T cell repertoires in COVID-19. Turning to the study itself: Both acute and convalescent COVID-19 samples were obtained from the United States, Italy and Spain.

Between the trimmed V and J ends, which lost 0 bases and 9 bases, there was a span of 9 bases. Germline V lookup: CDR1 LGHDT, CDR2 YNNKEL (reference sequence). The CDR3 spans 13 residues. Libraries were prepared by immunoSEQ multiplex PCR; TCRdb keeps only in-frame clonotypes and omits some of them. The table lists roughly 75,000 clones, 75% to 90% of them singletons. The receptor's source is a man aged 60-69 years with acute or convalescent COVID-19. The chain joins TRBV3-1 (or the pseudogene TRBV3-2) to TRBJ2-1; D gene uncertain. Sequenced input: peripheral blood. The CDR3 DNA follows: TGTGCCAGCAGCCAAGATCGGGTTGGTGAGCAGTTCTTC. Residues: CASSQDRVGEQFF.